This T cell receptor beta chain was sequenced during a study of B cell selection in AIRE deficiency. Overall study results and limits: About 31% of healthy-shared Treg TCRbeta sequences appeared in patient Tconv cells. With only TCRbeta sequenced, about 37% of shared healthy Treg sequences overlapped Tconv. CDR3s were shorter in shared Treg sequences, reflecting few non-templated nucleotide insertions.

Generated by immunoSEQ multiplex PCR, the TCRdb table keeps only in-frame clones and is missing some. The sample consists of tens of thousands of clones, about 97% of them appearing once. The sorted conventional CD4 T cells were gated as CD4+CD127+. V was cut by 6 bases and J by 3 bases, with 21 bases left in between. The CDR3 has 16 residues. Germline assignment: CDR1 MDHEN and CDR2 SYDVKM. A note on this clone: What it recognizes is unknown.

This receptor was identified in a human donor with AIRE deficiency. The chain carries TRBV28 and TRBJ2-7; D is perhaps TRBD1 or TRBD2 (5 bases each). Sequenced material: conventional CD4+ T cells sorted from PBMCs. CDR3 region: CASRSGARRRFYEQYF. DNA of the CDR3: TGTGCCAGCAGATCCGGGGCCCGTCGGCGGTTCTACGAGCAGTACTTC.